This TCR beta chain was observed in a study of cytomegalovirus exposure and HLA in healthy donors. CDR3 length: 18 residues. Trimming left V 6 bases short and J 9 bases short, with 30 bases between. Germline V gives CDR1 MDHEN, CDR2 SYDVKM. PCR employed 60 Vbeta and 13 Jbeta primers. TCRdb's copy holds only in-frame clones and misses some; the assay was immunoSEQ multiplex PCR. Of 85,000 to 100,000 clones listed, 64% are singletons. Broader study findings: A later analysis revealed that TCR association rates differed between HLA loci, peaking at DRB1 and bottoming out at HLA-C.

A few counts support this clone. What it recognizes is unknown. The genes are TRBV28 and TRBJ1-5, with D perhaps TRBD1 (5 bases). Sequenced material: PBMCs. The sequence was obtained from a man in his sixties in good health and CMV-seronegative. This CDR3 is CASRVTPGVRVVPGPQHF. CDR3 sequence (DNA): TGTGCCAGCAGGGTCACCCCGGGGGTTCGCGTGGTCCCCGGGCCCCAGCATTTT.